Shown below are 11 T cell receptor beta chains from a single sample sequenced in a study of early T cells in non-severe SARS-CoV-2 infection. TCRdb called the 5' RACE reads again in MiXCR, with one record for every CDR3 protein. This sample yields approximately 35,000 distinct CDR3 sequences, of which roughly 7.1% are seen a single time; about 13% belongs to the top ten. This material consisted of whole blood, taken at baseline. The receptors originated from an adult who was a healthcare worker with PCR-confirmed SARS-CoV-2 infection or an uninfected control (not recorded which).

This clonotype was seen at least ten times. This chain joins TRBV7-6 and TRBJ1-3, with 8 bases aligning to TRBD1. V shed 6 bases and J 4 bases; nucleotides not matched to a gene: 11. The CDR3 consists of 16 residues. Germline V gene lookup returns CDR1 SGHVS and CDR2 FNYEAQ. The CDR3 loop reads CASSSEQGAIGNTIYF. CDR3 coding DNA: TGTGCCAGCAGTTCGGAGCAGGGGGCAATAGGAAACACCATATATTTT. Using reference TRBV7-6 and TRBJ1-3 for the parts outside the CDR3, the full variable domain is GAGVSQSPRYKVTKRGQDVALRCDPISGHVSLYWYRQALGQGPEFLTYFNYEAQQDKSGLPNDRFSAERPEGSISTLTIQRTEQRDSAMYRCASSSEQGAIGNTIYFGEGSWLTVV.

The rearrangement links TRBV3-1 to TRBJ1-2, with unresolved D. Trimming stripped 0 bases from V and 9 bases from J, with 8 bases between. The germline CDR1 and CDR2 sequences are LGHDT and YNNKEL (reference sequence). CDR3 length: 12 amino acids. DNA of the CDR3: TGTGCCAGCAGCCAAGAGAGCATCAGCTACACCTTC. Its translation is CASSQESISYTF.

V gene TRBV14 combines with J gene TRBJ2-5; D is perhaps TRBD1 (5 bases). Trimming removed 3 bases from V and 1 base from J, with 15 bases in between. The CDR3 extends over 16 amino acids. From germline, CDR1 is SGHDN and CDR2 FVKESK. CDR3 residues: CASSHPVSRAQETQYF. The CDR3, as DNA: TGTGCCAGCAGCCACCCGGTCAGCAGGGCCCAAGAGACCCAGTACTTC.

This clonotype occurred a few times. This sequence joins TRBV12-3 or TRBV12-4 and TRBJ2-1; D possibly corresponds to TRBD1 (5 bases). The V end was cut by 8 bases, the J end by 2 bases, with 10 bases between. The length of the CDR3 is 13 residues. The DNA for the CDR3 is TGTGCCAGCCGTACAGGTACCTACAATGAGCAGTTCTTC. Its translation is CASRTGTYNEQFF.

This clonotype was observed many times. The CDR3 is CSVLGGLAGATDTQYF. The DNA of the CDR3 is TGCAGCGTCCTAGGTGGGCTAGCGGGAGCCACAGATACGCAGTATTTT. The V call is TRBV29-1, the J call TRBJ2-3; TRBD2 matches 10 bases. Germline values: CDR1 SQVTM, CDR2 ANQGSEA. This CDR3 has 16 amino acids. V lost 6 bases, J lost 2 bases, and 11 bases stayed unmatched.

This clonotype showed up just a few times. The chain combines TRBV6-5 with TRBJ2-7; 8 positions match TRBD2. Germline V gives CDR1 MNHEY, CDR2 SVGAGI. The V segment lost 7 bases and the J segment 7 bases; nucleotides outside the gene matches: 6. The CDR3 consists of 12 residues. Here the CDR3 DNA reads TGTGCCAGCACTTCATCTAGCGGGGAGCAGTACGTC. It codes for CASTSSSGEQYV.

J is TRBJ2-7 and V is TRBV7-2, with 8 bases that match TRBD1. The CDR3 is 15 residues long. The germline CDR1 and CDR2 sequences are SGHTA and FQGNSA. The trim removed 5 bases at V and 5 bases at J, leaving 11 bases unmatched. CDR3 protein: CASSTTGGPLDEQYF. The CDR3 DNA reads TGTGCCAGCAGCACCACAGGGGGACCTCTCGACGAGCAGTACTTC.

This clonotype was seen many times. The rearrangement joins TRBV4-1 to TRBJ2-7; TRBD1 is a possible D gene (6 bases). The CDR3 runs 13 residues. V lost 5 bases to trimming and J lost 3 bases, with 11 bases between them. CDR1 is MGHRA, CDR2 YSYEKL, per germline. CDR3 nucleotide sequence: TGCGCCAGCAGCACCCGGGACAACTACGAGCAGTACTTC. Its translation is CASSTRDNYEQYF.

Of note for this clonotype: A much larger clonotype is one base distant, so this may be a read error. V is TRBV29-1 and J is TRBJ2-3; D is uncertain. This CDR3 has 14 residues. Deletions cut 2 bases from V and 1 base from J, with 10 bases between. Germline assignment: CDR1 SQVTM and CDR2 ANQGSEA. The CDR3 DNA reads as TGCAGCGTTGAATTCCCTGTCGGCACAGATACGCAGTATTTT. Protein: CSVEFPVGTDTQYF.

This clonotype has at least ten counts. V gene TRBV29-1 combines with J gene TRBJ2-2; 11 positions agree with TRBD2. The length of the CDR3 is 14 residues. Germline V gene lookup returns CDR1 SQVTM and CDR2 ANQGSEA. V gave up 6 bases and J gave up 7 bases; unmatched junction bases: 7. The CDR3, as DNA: TGCAGCGTCGGATCCGGGACTAGCGGCGGGGAGCTGTTTTTT. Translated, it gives CSVGSGTSGGELFF.

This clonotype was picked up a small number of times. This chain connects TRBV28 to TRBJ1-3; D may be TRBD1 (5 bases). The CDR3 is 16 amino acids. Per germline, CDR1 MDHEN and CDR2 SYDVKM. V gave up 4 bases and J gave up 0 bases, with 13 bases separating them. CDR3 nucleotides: TGTGCCAGCAGTTCCGCCCCAGGGCTCTCTGGAAACACCATATATTTT. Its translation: CASSSAPGLSGNTIYF.